This T cell receptor beta chain emerged from a study of blood T cells in healthy people across ages. General study findings and limits: Unknown donor CMV status possibly confounded expanded clonotype changes.

Sample-barcoded 5' priming and a J-beta primer mix drove a second PCR of roughly 7 to 11 cycles. TCRdb recomputed calls from the 5' RACE reads with MiXCR, one row per CDR3 protein. The data contain roughly 1,700,000 distinct CDR3 sequences, over 25% of them seen just once; the ten biggest clones take up 7% to 9%. The CDR3 covers 14 residues. Trimming removed 6 bases at V and 10 bases at J, with 18 bases between. About this clonotype: Its antigen remains unidentified.

This sequence originates from a woman under 40 in good health. The sample was blood. The chain carries TRBV12-3 or TRBV12-4 and TRBJ1-4; D gene ambiguous. For the CDR3, the DNA is TGTGCCAGCAGGTCGGGCCTCGACGTTGGAAAACTGTTTTTT. It translates to CASRSGLDVGKLFF.